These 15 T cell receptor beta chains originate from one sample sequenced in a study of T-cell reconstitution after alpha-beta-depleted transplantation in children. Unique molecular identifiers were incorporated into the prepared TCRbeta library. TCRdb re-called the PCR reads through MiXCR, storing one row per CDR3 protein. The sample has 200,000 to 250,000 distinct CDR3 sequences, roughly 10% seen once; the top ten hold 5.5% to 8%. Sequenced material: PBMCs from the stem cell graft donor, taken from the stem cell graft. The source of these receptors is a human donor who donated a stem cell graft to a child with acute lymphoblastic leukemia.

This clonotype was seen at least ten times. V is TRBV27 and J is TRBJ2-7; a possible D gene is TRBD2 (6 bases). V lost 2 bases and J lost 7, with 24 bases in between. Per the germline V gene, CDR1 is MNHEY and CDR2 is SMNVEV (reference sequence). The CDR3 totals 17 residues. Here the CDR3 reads CASSLRLRRAPAGEQYF. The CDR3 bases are TGTGCCAGCAGTTTAAGACTTCGCAGGGCCCCTGCGGGGGAGCAGTACTTC.

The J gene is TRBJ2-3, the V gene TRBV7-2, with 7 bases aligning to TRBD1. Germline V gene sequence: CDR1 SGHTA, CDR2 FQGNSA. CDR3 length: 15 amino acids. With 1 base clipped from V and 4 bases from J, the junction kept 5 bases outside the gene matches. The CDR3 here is CASSLGDRGSDTQYF. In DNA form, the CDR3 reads TGTGCCAGCAGCTTAGGGGACAGAGGCTCAGATACGCAGTATTTT. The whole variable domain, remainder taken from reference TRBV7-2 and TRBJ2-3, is GAGVSQSPSNKVTEKGKDVELRCDPISGHTALYWYRQSLGQGLEFLIYFQGNSAPDKSGLPSDRFSAERTGGSVSTLTIQRTQQEDSAVYLCASSLGDRGSDTQYFGPGTRLTVL.

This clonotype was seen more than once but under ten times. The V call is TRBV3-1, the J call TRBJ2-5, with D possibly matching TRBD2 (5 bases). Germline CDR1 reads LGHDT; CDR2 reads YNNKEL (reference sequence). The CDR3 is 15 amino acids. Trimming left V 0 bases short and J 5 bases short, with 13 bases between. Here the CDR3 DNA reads TGTGCCAGCAGCCAAGATTTCACTAGTCCTGAGACCCAGTACTTC. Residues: CASSQDFTSPETQYF.

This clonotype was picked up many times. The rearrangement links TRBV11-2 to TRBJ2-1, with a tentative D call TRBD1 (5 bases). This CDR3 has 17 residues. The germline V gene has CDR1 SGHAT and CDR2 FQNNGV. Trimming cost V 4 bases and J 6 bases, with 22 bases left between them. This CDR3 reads CASSSPLGAVAPNEQFF. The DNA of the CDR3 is TGTGCCAGCAGCTCCCCACTTGGGGCAGTCGCTCCCAATGAGCAGTTCTTC.

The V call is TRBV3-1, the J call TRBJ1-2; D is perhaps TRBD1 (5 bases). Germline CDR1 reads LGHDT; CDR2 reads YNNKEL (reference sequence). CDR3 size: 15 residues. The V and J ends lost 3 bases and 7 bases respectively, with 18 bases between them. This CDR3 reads CASSHFGGENAGYTF. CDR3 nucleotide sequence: TGTGCCAGCAGCCATTTTGGAGGGGAGAACGCTGGCTACACCTTC.

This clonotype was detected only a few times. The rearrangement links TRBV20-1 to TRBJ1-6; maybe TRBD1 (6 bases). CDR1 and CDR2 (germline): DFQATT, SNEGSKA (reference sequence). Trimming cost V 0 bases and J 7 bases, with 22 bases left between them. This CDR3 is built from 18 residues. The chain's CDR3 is CSARDMKRGQLANSPLHF. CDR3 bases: TGCAGTGCTAGAGATATGAAGCGAGGACAGCTGGCCAATTCACCCCTCCACTTT.

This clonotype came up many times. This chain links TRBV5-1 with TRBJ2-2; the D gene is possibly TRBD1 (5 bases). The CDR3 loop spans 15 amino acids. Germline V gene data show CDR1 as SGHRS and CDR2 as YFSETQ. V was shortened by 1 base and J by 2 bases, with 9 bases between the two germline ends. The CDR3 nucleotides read TGCGCCAGCAGCTTGCAAGGGGAAAACACCGGGGAGCTGTTTTTT. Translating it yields CASSLQGENTGELFF.

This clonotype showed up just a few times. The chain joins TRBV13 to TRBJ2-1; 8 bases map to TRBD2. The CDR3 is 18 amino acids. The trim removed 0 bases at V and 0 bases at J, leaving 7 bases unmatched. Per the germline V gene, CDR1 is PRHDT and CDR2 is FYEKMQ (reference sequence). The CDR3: CASSLGRLAHSSYNEQFF. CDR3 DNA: TGTGCCAGCAGCTTAGGGCGACTAGCGCATAGCTCCTACAATGAGCAGTTCTTC.

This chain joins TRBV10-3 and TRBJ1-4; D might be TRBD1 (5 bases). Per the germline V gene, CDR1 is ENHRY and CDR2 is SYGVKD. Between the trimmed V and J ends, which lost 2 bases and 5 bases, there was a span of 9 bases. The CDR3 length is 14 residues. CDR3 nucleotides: TGTGCCATCAGTGAGCGTACAGGAAATGAAAAACTGTTTTTT. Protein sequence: CAISERTGNEKLFF.

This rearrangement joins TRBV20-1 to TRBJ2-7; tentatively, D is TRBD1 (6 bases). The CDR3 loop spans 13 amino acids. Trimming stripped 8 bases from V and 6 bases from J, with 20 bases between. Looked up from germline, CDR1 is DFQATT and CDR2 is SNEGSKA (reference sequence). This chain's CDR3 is CSTPQTGSREQYF. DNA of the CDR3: TGCAGTACGCCCCAAACAGGGAGTCGCGAGCAGTACTTC.

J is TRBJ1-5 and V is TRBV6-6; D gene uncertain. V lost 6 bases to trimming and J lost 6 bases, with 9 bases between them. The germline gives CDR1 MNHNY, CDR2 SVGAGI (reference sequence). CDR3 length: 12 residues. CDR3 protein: CASRGGSQPQHF. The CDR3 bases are TGTGCCAGCAGGGGTGGGAGTCAGCCCCAGCATTTT.

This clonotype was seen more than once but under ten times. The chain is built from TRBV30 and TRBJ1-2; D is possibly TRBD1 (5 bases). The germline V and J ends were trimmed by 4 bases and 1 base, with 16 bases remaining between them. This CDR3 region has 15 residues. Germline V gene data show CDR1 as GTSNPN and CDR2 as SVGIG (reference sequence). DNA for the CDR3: TGTGCCTGGATCAAACCCGGGACGGGTAACTATGGCTACACCTTC. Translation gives CAWIKPGTGNYGYTF.

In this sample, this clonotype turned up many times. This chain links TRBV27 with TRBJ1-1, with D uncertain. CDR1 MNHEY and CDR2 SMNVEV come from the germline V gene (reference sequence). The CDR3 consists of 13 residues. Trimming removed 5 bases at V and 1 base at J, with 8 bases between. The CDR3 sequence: CASSTLRNTEAFF. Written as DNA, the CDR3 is TGTGCCAGCAGTACCTTACGGAACACTGAAGCTTTCTTT.

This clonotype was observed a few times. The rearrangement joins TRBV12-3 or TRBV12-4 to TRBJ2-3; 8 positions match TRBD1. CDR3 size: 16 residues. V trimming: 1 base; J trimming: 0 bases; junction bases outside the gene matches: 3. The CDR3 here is CASSLDQGASTDTQYF. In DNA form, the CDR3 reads TGTGCCAGCAGTTTAGATCAGGGGGCCAGCACAGATACGCAGTATTTT.

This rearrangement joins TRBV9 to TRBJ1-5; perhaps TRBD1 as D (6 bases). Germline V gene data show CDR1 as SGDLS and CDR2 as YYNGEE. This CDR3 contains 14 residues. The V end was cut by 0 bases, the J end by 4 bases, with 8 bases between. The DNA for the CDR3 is TGTGCCAGCAGCGTAGGGGACACAAATCAGCCCCAGCATTTT. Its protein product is CASSVGDTNQPQHF.